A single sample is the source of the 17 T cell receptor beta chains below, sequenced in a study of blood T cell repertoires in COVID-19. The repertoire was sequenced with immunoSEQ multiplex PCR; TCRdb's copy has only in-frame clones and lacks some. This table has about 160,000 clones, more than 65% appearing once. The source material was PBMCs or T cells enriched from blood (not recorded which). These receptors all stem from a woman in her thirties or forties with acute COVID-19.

CDR3 protein: CASSLPVTASGGYTF. CDR3 DNA sequence: TGTGCCAGCAGCTTACCCGTAACGGCGAGCGGTGGCTACACCTTC. The rearrangement joins TRBV7-9 to TRBJ1-2; D is ambiguous. Trimming left V 2 bases short and J 7 bases short, with 17 bases between. This CDR3 is built from 15 residues. Germline loops: CDR1 SEHNR, CDR2 FQNEAQ (reference sequence).

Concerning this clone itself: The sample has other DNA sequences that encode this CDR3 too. For the CDR3, the DNA is TGCGCCAGCAGCTTGGAGGGGGCGGGCAATCAGCCCCAGCATTTT. Amino acids: CASSLEGAGNQPQHF. The rearrangement links TRBV5-1 to TRBJ1-5; the match to TRBD1 covers 7 bases. V was pared by 0 bases and J by 2 bases, with 2 bases of the junction left unmatched. CDR1 is SGHRS and CDR2 is YFSETQ in the germline V gene. There are 15 residues in the CDR3.

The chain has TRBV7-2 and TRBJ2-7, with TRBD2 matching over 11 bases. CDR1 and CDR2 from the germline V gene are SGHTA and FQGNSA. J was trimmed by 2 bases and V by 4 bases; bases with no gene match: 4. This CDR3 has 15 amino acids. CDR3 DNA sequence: TGTGCCAGCAGCTCCCGTAGCGGGAGGGCCTACGAGCAGTACTTC. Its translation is CASSSRSGRAYEQYF. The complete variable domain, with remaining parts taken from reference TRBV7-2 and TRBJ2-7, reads GAGVSQSPSNKVTEKGKDVELRCDPISGHTALYWYRQSLGQGLEFLIYFQGNSAPDKSGLPSDRFSAERTGGSVSTLTIQRTQQEDSAVYLCASSSRSGRAYEQYFGPGTRLTVT.

This chain's CDR3 is CASGLRQGETQYF. CDR3 nucleotide sequence: TGTGCTAGTGGTCTGAGACAGGGGGAGACCCAGTACTTC. The chain recombines TRBV12-5 with TRBJ2-5; 8 nucleotides align to TRBD1. J gave up 5 bases and V 5 bases, and 4 bases lay outside the gene matches. CDR1 is LGHNT and CDR2 is FRNRAP in the germline V gene. The CDR3 is 13 residues long.

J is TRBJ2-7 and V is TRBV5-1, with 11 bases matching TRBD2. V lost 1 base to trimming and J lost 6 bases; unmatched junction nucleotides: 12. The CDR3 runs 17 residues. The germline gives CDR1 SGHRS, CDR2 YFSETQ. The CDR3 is CASSLSPLAGGAGEQYF. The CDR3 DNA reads TGCGCCAGCAGCTTGTCCCCCCTAGCGGGAGGTGCGGGCGAGCAGTACTTC.

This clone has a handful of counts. CDR3 bases: TGTGCCTCCGGGGAGGGGAGGAGCACTGAAGCTTTCTTT. Encoded protein: CASGEGRSTEAFF. The chain couples TRBV2 to TRBJ1-1; TRBD1 might be the D (5 bases). The CDR3 sequence is 13 residues long. The germline V gene has CDR1 SNHLY and CDR2 FYNNEI. The V end was cut by 11 bases, the J end by 4 bases, with 17 bases between.

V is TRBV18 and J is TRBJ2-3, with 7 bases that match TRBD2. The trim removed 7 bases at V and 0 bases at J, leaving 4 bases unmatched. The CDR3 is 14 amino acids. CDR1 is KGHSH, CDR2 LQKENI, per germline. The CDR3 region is CASWGSGSTDTQYF. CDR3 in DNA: TGTGCCAGCTGGGGTAGCGGGAGCACAGATACGCAGTATTTT.

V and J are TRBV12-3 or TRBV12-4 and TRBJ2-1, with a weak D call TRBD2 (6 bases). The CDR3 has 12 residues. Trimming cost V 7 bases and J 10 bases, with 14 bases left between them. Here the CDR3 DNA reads TGTGCCAGCACCGGGGGATTGCCCGAGCAGTTCTTC. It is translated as CASTGGLPEQFF.

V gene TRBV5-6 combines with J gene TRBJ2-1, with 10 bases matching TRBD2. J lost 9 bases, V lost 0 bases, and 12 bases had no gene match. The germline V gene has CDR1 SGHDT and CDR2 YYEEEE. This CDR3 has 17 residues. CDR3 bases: TGTGCCAGCAGCTTGGAATTAGCGGGAGGCCTGGTGGGTGAGCAGTTCTTC. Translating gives CASSLELAGGLVGEQFF.

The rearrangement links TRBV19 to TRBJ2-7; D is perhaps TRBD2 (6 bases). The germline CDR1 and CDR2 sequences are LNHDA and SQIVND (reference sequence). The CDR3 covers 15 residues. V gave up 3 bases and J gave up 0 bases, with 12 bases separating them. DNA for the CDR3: TGTGCCAGTAGTATTGGAGGGGCTAGCTCCTACGAGCAGTACTTC. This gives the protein CASSIGGASSYEQYF.

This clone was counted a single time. The chain's CDR3 is CASSILTSGTYNEQFF. In nucleotides, the CDR3 is TGTGCCAGTAGTATATTGACTAGCGGGACCTACAATGAGCAGTTCTTC. The rearrangement links TRBV19 to TRBJ2-1; 11 nucleotides match TRBD2. The CDR3 extends over 16 amino acids. Per the germline V gene, CDR1 is LNHDA and CDR2 is SQIVND (reference sequence). V dropped 2 bases and J dropped 2; count of bases not matched to a gene: 2.

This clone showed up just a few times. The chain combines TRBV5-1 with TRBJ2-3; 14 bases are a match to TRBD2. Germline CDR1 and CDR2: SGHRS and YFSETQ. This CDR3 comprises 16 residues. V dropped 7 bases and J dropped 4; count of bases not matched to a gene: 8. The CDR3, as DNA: TGCGCCAGCTCCCTAGGGACTAGCGGGAGCTCAGATACGCAGTATTTT. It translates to CASSLGTSGSSDTQYF.

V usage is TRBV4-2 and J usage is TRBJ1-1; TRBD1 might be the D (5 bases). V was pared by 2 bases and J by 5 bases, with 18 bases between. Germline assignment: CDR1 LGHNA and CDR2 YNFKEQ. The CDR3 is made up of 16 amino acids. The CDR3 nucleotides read TGTGCCAGCAGCCAAACCCCTCAGGGAGGGATGACTGAAGCTTTCTTT. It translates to CASSQTPQGGMTEAFF.

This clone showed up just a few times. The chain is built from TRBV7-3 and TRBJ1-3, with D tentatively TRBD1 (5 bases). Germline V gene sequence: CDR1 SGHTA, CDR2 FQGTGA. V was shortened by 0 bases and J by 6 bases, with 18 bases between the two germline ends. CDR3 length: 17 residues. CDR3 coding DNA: TGTGCCAGCAGCTTAACGTATGGTGGGGGGTTAGCAAACACCATATATTTT. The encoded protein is CASSLTYGGGLANTIYF. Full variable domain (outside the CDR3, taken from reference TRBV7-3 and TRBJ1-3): GAGVSQTPSNKVTEKGKYVELRCDPISGHTALYWYRQSLGQGPEFLIYFQGTGAADDSGLPNDRFFAVRPEGSVSTLKIQRTERGDSAVYLCASSLTYGGGLANTIYFGEGSWLTVV.

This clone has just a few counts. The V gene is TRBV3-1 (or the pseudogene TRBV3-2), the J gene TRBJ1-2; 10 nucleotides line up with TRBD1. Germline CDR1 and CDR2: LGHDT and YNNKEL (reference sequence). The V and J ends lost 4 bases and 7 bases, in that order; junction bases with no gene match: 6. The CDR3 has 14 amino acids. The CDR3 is CASSRDRGSFGYTF. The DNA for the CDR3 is TGTGCCAGCAGCCGGGACAGGGGCTCTTTTGGCTACACCTTC.

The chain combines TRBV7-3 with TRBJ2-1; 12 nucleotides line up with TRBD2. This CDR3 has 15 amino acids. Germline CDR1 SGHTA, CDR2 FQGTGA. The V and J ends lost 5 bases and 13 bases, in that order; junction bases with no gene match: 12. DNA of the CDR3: TGTGCCAGCAGCCCAACTCCGGGACTAGCGGGCCACCAGTTCTTC. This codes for CASSPTPGLAGHQFF.

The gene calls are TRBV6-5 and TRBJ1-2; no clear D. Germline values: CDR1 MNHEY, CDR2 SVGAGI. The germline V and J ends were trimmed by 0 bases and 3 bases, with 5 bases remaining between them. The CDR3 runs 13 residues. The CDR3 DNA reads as TGTGCCAGCAGTTACTCGGGCGACTATGGCTACACCTTC. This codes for CASSYSGDYGYTF.